The text below deals with one T cell receptor (beta chain). What this receptor recognizes is not known. No much larger clone exists at a distance of one base, and base qualities are not known. TCRbeta CDR3 regions were amplified from genomic DNA by means of the immunoSEQ Assay, a bias-controlled multiplex PCR. The authors' analysis ran thus. The number of nucleated cells in each sample was estimated by amplification of reference gene primers within the assay. To quantify the absolute abundance of each unique TCRbeta CDR3 rearrangement, sequence reads were collapsed and filtered. For each sample, productive Simpson clonality was calculated by taking the square root of Simpson's diversity index across productive rearrangements. TCRdb stores this immuneACCESS table with in-frame sequences only. Part of the clones is absent; in the studies checked, under half of the shortfall reflects unresolved V genes, and no reason is known for the rest. For V, J and clone size, that table is used; D and trimming come from the DNA. Present in this sample are several thousand clones, around 90% of which were seen just once. The ten largest clones capture about 47% of the sample.

This entry comes from a study of blood T cell repertoires in COVID-19 (dated by TCRdb to 2020 to 2022). In the study overall: Samples from collaborators originated in the United States, Italy and Spain and spanned both the acute and convalescent phases of COVID-19. HLA class I and class II types, where available, came from metadata supplied by the sample provider rather than from assay-based typing. Deeply sampled blood TCRbeta repertoires from subjects exposed to, actively infected with, or recovered from COVID-19 were included in the dataset. Nearly every sample came with metadata listing a de-identified subject ID, COVID-19 status, age in years and sex. The material from the prospective study consisted of cDNA or gDNA derived from T cells, B-cell-depleted T cells, or PBMCs. The samples were drawn from the first 160 participants of the ongoing ImmuneRACE study and from 950 to 1,500 subjects provided by 6 global collaborators. The repertoires were released in a freely available public database intended as a resource for research on the immune response to SARS-CoV-2.

Findings and caveats that apply to the study as a whole: Clinical and demographic metadata were provided uncurated, with the amount varying by source and participant.

The germline V gene yields SGHVS for CDR1 and FNYEAQ for CDR2. The CDR3 spans 16 residues, from the cysteine through the phenylalanine. The CDR3 DNA has 48 bases and is translated from base 1. Unmatched junction bases come to 10, with V trimmed by 5 bases and J by 10 bases. Collaborating institutions collected whole blood in K2EDTA tubes following their own protocols. Collaborator samples were shipped for TCRbeta analysis as frozen whole blood, isolated PBMCs, or DNA extracted from either sample type. Rearrangement joined TRBV7-6 to TRBJ1-6, with 11 junctional bases fitting TRBD1. The receptor comes from a human donor in a cohort sampled during active COVID-19. Specimen: peripheral blood. The CDR3: CASSQVGQGAGSPLHF. The DNA sequence is given as TGTGCCAGCAGCCAAGTCGGACAGGGGGCCGGGTCACCCCTCCACTTT. When the CDR3 is completed using the reference TRBV7-6 and TRBJ1-6 genes on either side, the full variable domain is GAGVSQSPRYKVTKRGQDVALRCDPISGHVSLYWYRQALGQGPEFLTYFNYEAQQDKSGLPNDRFSAERPEGSISTLTIQRTEQRDSAMYRCASSQVGQGAGSPLHFGNGTRLTVT.